This T cell receptor beta chain appears in the sequencing data of a study of blood T cell repertoires in COVID-19. TCRdb's copy holds only in-frame clones and misses some; the assay was immunoSEQ multiplex PCR. The table lists approximately 230,000 clones, about nine tenths of them singletons. The sequenced sample consisted of peripheral blood. The TCR originated in a man under 40 who had recovered from COVID-19.

CDR3 residues: CASSPAGSYEQYF. The CDR3 bases are TGTGCCAGCAGTCCCGCCGGCTCCTACGAGCAGTACTTC. The V gene is TRBV7-9, the J gene TRBJ2-7; the D is unclear. Germline V gives CDR1 SEHNR, CDR2 FQNEAQ (reference sequence). CDR3 size: 13 residues. V lost 6 bases and J 0 bases, leaving 9 bases between the germline ends.